A single sample gave rise to the 12 T cell receptor beta chains below, sequenced in a study of regulatory T cells in long-lasting Graves disease. As for time point: persistent/refractory GD, antithyroid drugs over 5 years with positive TRAb. Construction of the TCR library relied on RNA isolated from PBMCs. Combining iRepertoire HTBI primers with Arm-PCR of CDR3 regions, the authors built TCR beta libraries. TCRdb reprocessed the multiplex PCR reads via MiXCR and lists one record per CDR3 protein. Altogether 400,000 to 500,000 distinct CDR3 sequences are present, more than 20% being singletons, with the ten largest covering 7.8%. The sequences come from peripheral blood mononuclear cells (PBMCs), collected when the disease was refractory, from a patient treated with antithyroid drugs. The receptors here all came from a female donor with Graves disease.

There are many counts of this clonotype. This chain links TRBV11-1 with TRBJ2-7; TRBD2 might be the D (5 bases). The CDR3 has 14 residues. Between the trimmed V and J ends, which lost 5 bases and 6 bases, there was a span of 17 bases. Germline assignment: CDR1 SGHAT and CDR2 FQDESV (reference sequence). The CDR3 spells CASSPGEALGEQYF. In DNA form, the CDR3 reads TGTGCCAGCAGCCCAGGCGAGGCACTAGGCGAGCAGTACTTC.

The chain employs TRBV27 and TRBJ1-2; tentatively, D is TRBD1 (5 bases). This CDR3 is built from 13 residues. Germline CDR1 MNHEY, CDR2 SMNVEV (reference sequence). V was trimmed by 5 bases and J by 7 bases, leaving 14 bases between them. The CDR3 spells CASSKGRGGGYTF. The DNA for the CDR3 is TGTGCCAGCAGTAAGGGACGTGGGGGTGGCTACACCTTC.

V gene TRBV2 combines with J gene TRBJ1-6; 7 bases are shared with TRBD1. The germline V gene encodes CDR1 SNHLY and CDR2 FYNNEI. CDR3 size: 14 residues. V lost 7 bases to trimming and J lost 7 bases; unmatched junction nucleotides: 7. The DNA of the CDR3 is TGTGCCAGCATGCGACAGGGCGGGAATTCACCCCTCCACTTT. This encodes CASMRQGGNSPLHF.

This clonotype was detected ten times or more. V is TRBV6-9 and J is TRBJ2-7, with 10 positions matching TRBD2. CDR3 size: 16 residues. V shed 3 bases, J shed 0 bases, and the junction held 5 bases outside the gene matches. Germline values: CDR1 MNHGY, CDR2 SVAAGI. CDR3 region: CASSYLAGGISYEQYF. In DNA form, the CDR3 reads TGTGCCAGCAGTTACTTAGCGGGAGGTATCTCCTACGAGCAGTACTTC.

The V gene is TRBV19, the J gene TRBJ1-1, with D possibly being TRBD1 (6 bases). CDR3 length: 13 residues. From germline, CDR1 is LNHDA and CDR2 SQIVND (reference sequence). Trimming stripped 6 bases from V and 0 bases from J, with 8 bases between. The CDR3 DNA reads as TGTGCCAGTAGGGACAGAATGAACACTGAAGCTTTCTTT. Translating gives CASRDRMNTEAFF. Full variable domain (outside the CDR3, taken from reference TRBV19 and TRBJ1-1): DGGITQSPKYLFRKEGQNVTLSCEQNLNHDAMYWYRQDPGQGLRLIYYSQIVNDFQKGDIAEGYSVSREKKESFPLTVTSAQKNPTAFYLCASRDRMNTEAFFGQGTRLTVV.

This clonotype showed up many times. CDR3 protein: CASSYGVDEQYF. The CDR3, as DNA: TGTGCCAGCAGCTATGGGGTGGATGAGCAGTACTTC. The V and J genes are TRBV7-8 and TRBJ2-7; no reliable D call. V lost 4 bases, J lost 7 bases, and 11 bases lay in between. CDR1 and CDR2 from the germline V gene are SGHVS and FQNEAQ. The CDR3 spans 12 residues.

This sequence joins TRBV20-1 and TRBJ2-5; 7 bases are shared with TRBD1. The CDR3 is 14 amino acids. The ends lost 1 base at V and 3 bases at J; junction bases unmatched: 5. The germline gives CDR1 DFQATT, CDR2 SNEGSKA (reference sequence). This CDR3 is CSARAGTGEETQYF. CDR3 DNA sequence: TGCAGTGCTAGAGCCGGAACAGGGGAAGAGACCCAGTACTTC.

Ten or more counts support this clonotype. CDR3 sequence reads: CASSLARERNQETQYF. The CDR3 region has the DNA TGTGCCAGCAGCTTAGCCAGAGAGCGGAACCAAGAGACCCAGTACTTC. This chain connects TRBV7-9 to TRBJ2-5, with TRBD2 as a possible D gene (5 bases). The germline gives CDR1 SEHNR, CDR2 FQNEAQ (reference sequence). The CDR3 totals 16 residues. V lost 0 bases to trimming and J lost 0 bases, with 11 bases between them. The complete variable domain, with remaining parts taken from reference TRBV7-9 and TRBJ2-5, reads DTGVSQNPRHKITKRGQNVTFRCDPISEHNRLYWYRQTLGQGPEFLTYFQNEAQLEKSRLLSDRFSAERPKGSFSTLEIQRTEQGDSAMYLCASSLARERNQETQYFGPGTRLLVL.

As to this clonotype: A much larger clonotype is one base distant, so this may be a read error. The chain has TRBV28 and TRBJ2-1, with D unclear. Between the trimmed V and J ends, which lost 4 bases and 10 bases, there was a span of 23 bases. Germline values: CDR1 MDHEN, CDR2 SYDVKM. The CDR3 contains 16 residues. The DNA of the CDR3 is TGTGCCAGCAGTTCCGCCTCCCAGAAGTTTAACTACGAGCAGTTCTTC. It specifies CASSSASQKFNYEQFF.

The rearrangement joins TRBV20-1 to TRBJ2-5; possibly TRBD1 for D (5 bases). V lost 6 bases and J lost 1, with 18 bases in between. The germline V gene encodes CDR1 DFQATT and CDR2 SNEGSKA (reference sequence). CDR3 size: 15 residues. The CDR3 here is CSADPPRAPQETQYF. Written as DNA, the CDR3 is TGCAGTGCCGACCCGCCCAGGGCCCCCCAAGAGACCCAGTACTTC.

This clonotype was seen repeatedly, ten times or more. The chain recombines TRBV7-9 with TRBJ1-4; maybe TRBD1 (6 bases). The CDR3 extends over 15 amino acids. V was cut by 5 bases and J by 6 bases, with 16 bases left in between. Germline V CDR1 and CDR2: SEHNR, FQNEAQ (reference sequence). The CDR3 reads CASSPTGLTDEKLFF. The CDR3 nucleotides are TGTGCCAGCAGCCCAACAGGGCTCACGGATGAAAAACTGTTTTTT.

In its sample, this clonotype was seen a few times. This rearrangement joins TRBV6-5 to TRBJ2-5; 7 nucleotides line up with TRBD2. CDR3 length equals 14 residues. The trim removed 1 base at V and 2 bases at J, leaving 1 base unmatched. The V gene's germline CDR1 is MNHEY and CDR2 SVGAGI. CDR3 coding DNA: TGTGCCAGCAGTTACTGGGGGGGACAAGAGACCCAGTACTTC. Translation: CASSYWGGQETQYF.